Listed below are T cell receptor beta chains from one sample, sequenced in a study of cytomegalovirus exposure and HLA in healthy donors. Here immunoSEQ multiplex PCR was the method, and the copy in TCRdb shows in-frame clones only, minus some. The profile shows some 140,000 clones, 79% of them singletons. The specimen sequenced was PBMCs. These receptors came from a male donor in good health and CMV-seronegative. Each CDR3 is given with its conserved first and last residue. The size of a clone is reported for some rows only, either as once, few or many, or as a class for expanded clones.

clone size	V gene	J gene	CDR3 protein
.	TRBV5-1	TRBJ1-1	CASSLGTATEAFF
once	TRBV29-1	TRBJ2-1	CSVSGGRSYNEQFF
.	TRBV9	TRBJ2-2	CASSVRGGAGELFF
few	TRBV4-1	TRBJ2-1	CASSQAPAGYNEQFF
.	TRBV10-2	TRBJ2-7	CASSPRGFEQYF
.	TRBV19	TRBJ1-2	CASTSNPVNLYGYTF
few	TRBV4-3	TRBJ2-2	CAQGQGHGELFF
.	TRBV6-5	TRBJ2-7	CASSYGTGKNEQYF
.	TRBV10-2	TRBJ2-2	CASTRTSGANTGELFF
.	TRBV5-4	TRBJ2-7	CASSRTSGEFYEQYF
once	TRBV7-2	TRBJ2-3	CASSPGLRGTDTQYF
.	TRBV5-8	TRBJ1-2	CASSLALGPYGYTF
.	TRBV19	TRBJ2-3	CASSMTLAGGGGTDTQYF
.	TRBV30	TRBJ1-1	CAWTGGGAPMGTEAFF
once	TRBV5-1	TRBJ2-1	CASSPQGSEQFF
.	TRBV2	TRBJ1-5	CASSQEDQPQHF
.	TRBV2	TRBJ1-4	CASSARDSYEKLFF
.	TRBV4-3	TRBJ2-1	CASSQDRVSYNEQFF
.	TRBV6-6	TRBJ2-7	CASSFSGGYEQYF
.	TRBV27	TRBJ1-2	CASSLLAGAQGYTF
.	TRBV16	TRBJ1-2	CASSQSKGASYGYTF
.	TRBV2	TRBJ2-5	CASRGGAGAQETQYF
.	TRBV25-1	TRBJ1-4	CASSDRGRWANEKLFF
.	TRBV6-5	.	CASSSRDSEQYF
.	TRBV11-2	TRBJ2-5	CASSQGTKETQYF
.	TRBV7-3	TRBJ2-5	CASSFGPGTRGSETQHF
.	TRBV4-3	TRBJ1-3	CASSQGVPLSGNTIYF
.	TRBV30	TRBJ1-6	CAWSIQGNSPLHF
.	TRBV9	TRBJ2-7	CASSVKSTSGDRYEQYF
.	TRBV7-9	TRBJ2-7	CSSSLAGGEQYF
.	TRBV18	TRBJ1-5	CASSPPGRPGGQPQHF
.	TRBV2	TRBJ2-6	CASSKTGPLSGANVLTF
.	TRBV5-6	TRBJ2-1	CASSARRDLYYNEQFF
.	TRBV4-3	TRBJ1-1	CASSQEVAQSGTEAFF
.	TRBV6-5	TRBJ2-2	CASSYGQALTGELFF
.	TRBV2	TRBJ2-3	CASRLRIPDTQYF
.	TRBV15	TRBJ1-2	CAASQGTNYGYTF
.	TRBV2	TRBJ2-7	CASRSSGGAPQYF